This paragraph covers one T cell receptor beta chain sequence. Its antigen is not identified. The data stem from a study of T-cell reconstitution after alpha-beta-depleted transplantation in children. A TCRbeta library incorporating unique molecular identifiers was prepared. TCRdb called the PCR reads again in MiXCR, with one record for every CDR3 protein. Of around 960,000 distinct CDR3 sequences in the sample, roughly 29% were seen once. Germline CDR1 SGHTA, CDR2 FQGTGA. Deletions cut 1 base from V and 6 bases from J, with 16 bases between. This CDR3 has 15 residues. Broader study findings: Expanded clones from the graft, numbering several hundred, reportedly supplied alpha-beta T cells about two months after transplant.

This rearrangement joins TRBV7-3 to TRBJ2-7, with a tentative D call TRBD1 (6 bases). The source is a boy under three years old who had a stem cell transplant for SCID, so the T cells may come from the graft donor. Sequenced here: PBMCs, mostly from graft donor cells, sampled 360 days after TCRalphabeta/CD19-depleted stem cell transplant. The CDR3 region has the DNA TGTGCCAGCAGCTTAAACGGCAGGGGTTCGTCCGAGCAGTACTTC. Translated: CASSLNGRGSSEQYF.